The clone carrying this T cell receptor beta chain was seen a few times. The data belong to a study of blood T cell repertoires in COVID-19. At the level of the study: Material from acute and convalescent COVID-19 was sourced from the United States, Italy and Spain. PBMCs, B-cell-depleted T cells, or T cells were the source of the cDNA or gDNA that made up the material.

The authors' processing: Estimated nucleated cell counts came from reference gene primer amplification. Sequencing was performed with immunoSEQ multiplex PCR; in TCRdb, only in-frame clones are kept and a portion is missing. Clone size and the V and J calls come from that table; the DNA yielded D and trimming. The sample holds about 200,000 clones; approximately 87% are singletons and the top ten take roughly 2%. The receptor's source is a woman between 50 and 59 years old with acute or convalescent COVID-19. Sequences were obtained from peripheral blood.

The CDR3 loop reads CASSRGTGRETQYF. CDR3 in DNA: TGTGCCAGCAGTCGCGGGACAGGGAGAGAGACCCAGTACTTC. This chain connects TRBV6-5 to TRBJ2-5; 9 bases are shared with TRBD1. The germline CDR1 and CDR2 sequences are MNHEY and SVGAGI. The CDR3 totals 14 residues. J was trimmed by 4 bases and V by 5 bases; bases with no gene match: 5.